Given below is one TCR beta chain in context. Its matching antigen is unknown. With 60 Vbeta and 13 Jbeta primers, the PCR was carried out. Libraries were prepared by immunoSEQ multiplex PCR; TCRdb keeps only in-frame clonotypes and omits some of them. The sample yields around 130,000 clones, 79% seen once. This entry is derived from a study of cytomegalovirus exposure and HLA in healthy donors. Germline V gives CDR1 SGHTA, CDR2 FQGTGA. The CDR3 has 15 residues. With 4 bases clipped from V and 8 bases from J, the junction kept 10 bases outside the gene matches. Study results and caveats: In a later analysis, the majority of CMV-associated beta chains seemingly showed HLA restriction. One variant, a missense change in DCLRE1C, was linked in a later analysis to TCR beta V- and J-gene trimming.

This receptor was identified in a man aged 18 to 30 in good health and CMV-seronegative. The chain couples TRBV7-3 to TRBJ2-1; 8 bases match TRBD1. Material: PBMCs. The CDR3 DNA reads as TGTGCCAGCAGCTACCTGGGACAGGCCGGGGATGAGCAGTTCTTC. It specifies CASSYLGQAGDEQFF.